The rows below give T cell receptor beta chains drawn from one sample of a study of T cell repertoires in cytomegalovirus infection. No antigen is known for these receptors. TCRdb itself ran the reads through MiXCR, one entry per CDR3 protein. This sample has hundreds of thousands of distinct CDR3 sequences, with 25% to 40% found just once. The input for sequencing was cultured CD8+ T cells from PBMCs, taken from culture after CMV antigen stimulation. The receptor set was obtained from a human donor in good health (CMV status not recorded). Some clones in this sample may be carry-over from other donors' samples. Each CDR3 is given with its conserved first and last residue. D genes are given only for firm matches. The size entry is marked missing in some rows and otherwise reads once, few, many or a size class.

v_call: TRBV10-3; j_call: TRBJ2-3; d_call: .; clone_size: many; cdr3_nt: TGTGCCATCAGTGAAATAGTCGAATTCACAGATACGCAGTATTTT; cdr3_aa: CAISEIVEFTDTQYF
v_call: TRBV5-1; j_call: TRBJ1-5; d_call: .; clone_size: .; cdr3_nt: TGCGCCAGCAGCTTGGATCCGGGGCACTATCAGCCCCAGCATTTT; cdr3_aa: CASSLDPGHYQPQHF
v_call: TRBV7-8; j_call: TRBJ1-2; d_call: .; clone_size: many; cdr3_nt: TGTGCCAGCAGCTCCGGCTCGTTTCTGCCCGGCTATGGCTACACCTTC; cdr3_aa: CASSSGSFLPGYGYTF
v_call: TRBV2; j_call: TRBJ2-3; d_call: TRBD1; clone_size: .; cdr3_nt: TGTGCCAGCAGAGACAGGGGTCCCCCAGATACGCAGTATTTT; cdr3_aa: CASRDRGPPDTQYF
v_call: TRBV7-6; j_call: TRBJ2-5; d_call: .; clone_size: many; cdr3_nt: TGTGCCAGCAGCTTAGCCGGGACTCACCTGGGAGAGACCCAGTACTTC; cdr3_aa: CASSLAGTHLGETQYF
v_call: TRBV6-1; j_call: TRBJ1-5; d_call: .; clone_size: few; cdr3_nt: TGTGCCAGCAAGACAGACAACGGAGGCAATCAGCCCCAGCATTTT; cdr3_aa: CASKTDNGGNQPQHF
v_call: TRBV27; j_call: TRBJ1-1; d_call: TRBD1; clone_size: .; cdr3_nt: TGTGCCAGCAGACCGGGACAGAGGAACACTGAAGCTTTCTTT; cdr3_aa: CASRPGQRNTEAFF
v_call: TRBV6-2/TRBV6-3; j_call: TRBJ1-1; d_call: .; clone_size: few; cdr3_nt: TGTGCCAGCGGGATCAAAACTGAAGCTTTCTTT; cdr3_aa: CASGIKTEAFF
v_call: TRBV11-3; j_call: TRBJ2-5; d_call: TRBD2; clone_size: few; cdr3_nt: TGTGCCAGCAGCAGGGGACTAGCGGGGGTCGAGACCCAGTACTTC; cdr3_aa: CASSRGLAGVETQYF
v_call: TRBV20-1; j_call: TRBJ2-1; d_call: .; clone_size: once; cdr3_nt: TGCAGTGCTAGACGAGTGGGGTACAATGAGCAGTTCTTC; cdr3_aa: CSARRVGYNEQFF
v_call: TRBV5-4; j_call: TRBJ2-6; d_call: TRBD1; clone_size: .; cdr3_nt: TGTGCCAGCAGCTTTGGGACAGGGTCCGTGGACGTCCTGACTTTC; cdr3_aa: CASSFGTGSVDVLTF
v_call: TRBV7-6; j_call: TRBJ1-6; d_call: .; clone_size: .; cdr3_nt: TGTGCCAGCAACTCCAAGGACGCAAATTCACCCCTCCACTTT; cdr3_aa: CASNSKDANSPLHF
v_call: TRBV6-1; j_call: TRBJ2-5; d_call: .; clone_size: many; cdr3_nt: TGTGCCAGCAGTCCCTCGGGTGGAGGAGAGACCCAGTACTTC; cdr3_aa: CASSPSGGGETQYF
v_call: TRBV6-2/TRBV6-3; j_call: TRBJ2-7; d_call: .; clone_size: .; cdr3_nt: TGTGCCAGCGCAGCTATCTCCTACGAGCAGTACTTC; cdr3_aa: CASAAISYEQYF
v_call: TRBV12-3/TRBV12-4; j_call: TRBJ2-1; d_call: TRBD1; clone_size: many; cdr3_nt: TGTGCCAGCAGTTTCTCGGACAGGGTGGGTGAGCAGTTCTTC; cdr3_aa: CASSFSDRVGEQFF
v_call: TRBV27; j_call: TRBJ2-3; d_call: .; clone_size: many; cdr3_nt: TGTGCCAGCAGTTGGTCCACAGATACGCAGTATTTT; cdr3_aa: CASSWSTDTQYF
v_call: TRBV25-1; j_call: TRBJ1-4; d_call: .; clone_size: .; cdr3_nt: TGTGCCAGCAGCGTGAGGGCGCATGAAAAACTGTTTTTT; cdr3_aa: CASSVRAHEKLFF
v_call: TRBV7-6; j_call: TRBJ1-2; d_call: .; clone_size: many; cdr3_nt: TGTGCCAGCAGTTATGGGAAGGCAGTCAACTATGGCTACACCTTC; cdr3_aa: CASSYGKAVNYGYTF
v_call: TRBV6-2/TRBV6-3; j_call: TRBJ2-1; d_call: TRBD2; clone_size: .; cdr3_nt: TGTGCCAGCAGTTTGCTAAGCGGGGGGGGGCGTGCCTACAATGAGCAGTTCTTC; cdr3_aa: CASSLLSGGGRAYNEQFF
v_call: TRBV6-1; j_call: TRBJ1-6; d_call: .; clone_size: few; cdr3_nt: TGTGCCAGCAGTGGTTCGCCCTCCTATAATTCACCCCTCCACTTT; cdr3_aa: CASSGSPSYNSPLHF
v_call: TRBV19; j_call: TRBJ2-7; d_call: .; clone_size: few; cdr3_nt: TGTGCCAGTACCCATTCCGGAGCTACCGAGCAGTACTTC; cdr3_aa: CASTHSGATEQYF
v_call: TRBV15; j_call: TRBJ1-4; d_call: .; clone_size: .; cdr3_nt: TGTGCCACCAGCCACACAGGGTCGAATGAAAAACTGTTTTTT; cdr3_aa: CATSHTGSNEKLFF